These 31 T cell receptor beta chains were all obtained from the same sample, sequenced in a study of T cells after yellow fever vaccination. TCRdb reprocessed the 5' RACE reads with MiXCR, giving one entry per CDR3 protein. The sample yields some 600,000 distinct CDR3 sequences, about a sixth seen once. The source material was PBMCs, sampled more than 4 days after the first yellow fever vaccination. These receptors all stem from a man aged 18 to 29 who received the YFV17D yellow fever vaccine.

J is TRBJ2-4 and V is TRBV12-3 or TRBV12-4; the match to TRBD1 covers 7 bases. V dropped 6 bases and J dropped 1; count of bases not matched to a gene: 9. CDR3 size: 16 residues. As DNA, the CDR3 is TGTGCCAGCAGCCTACCGACAGGGACGGCCAAAAACATTCAGTACTTC. Protein product: CASSLPTGTAKNIQYF.

This clonotype was picked up many times. The chain recombines TRBV6-5 with TRBJ2-3; perhaps TRBD1 as D (5 bases). With 0 bases removed from V and 2 bases from J, the gap between germline ends came to 12 bases. This CDR3 comprises 16 residues. The germline gives CDR1 MNHEY, CDR2 SVGAGI. CDR3 DNA: TGTGCCAGCAGTTACTCGATAGGACAAGCCACAGATACGCAGTATTTT. This gives the protein CASSYSIGQATDTQYF.

The chain recombines TRBV4-3 with TRBJ1-1; D may be TRBD1 (5 bases). Trimming cost V 0 bases and J 4 bases, with 18 bases left between them. Germline values: CDR1 LGHNA, CDR2 YSLEER. The CDR3 totals 17 residues. CDR3 loop: CASSQETRGFWGTEAFF. CDR3 DNA: TGCGCCAGCAGCCAAGAGACACGGGGCTTTTGGGGCACTGAAGCTTTCTTT.

The CDR3 is CASSSKGLNEQFF. The CDR3 DNA sequence: TGTGCCAGCAGCTCAAAGGGCCTCAATGAGCAGTTCTTC. This sequence joins TRBV7-9 and TRBJ2-1, with D unresolved. There are 13 residues in the CDR3. Trimming removed 4 bases at V and 6 bases at J, with 10 bases between. Germline-derived CDR1 and CDR2 are SEHNR and FQNEAQ (reference sequence).

This clonotype came up a few times. The chain has TRBV5-1 and TRBJ2-1; TRBD1 agrees at 12 bases. In germline, CDR1 is SGHRS, CDR2 YFSETQ. The ends lost 5 bases at V and 8 bases at J; junction bases unmatched: 8. The CDR3 is 15 amino acids. The CDR3 DNA reads TGCGCCAGCAGAAAGGGACAGGGGGCTGGATATGAGCAGTTCTTC. It translates to CASRKGQGAGYEQFF. Full variable domain (rest looked up from reference TRBV5-1 and TRBJ2-1): KAGVTQTPRYLIKTRGQQVTLSCSPISGHRSVSWYQQTPGQGLQFLFEYFSETQRNKGNFPGRFSGRQFSNSRSEMNVSTLELGDSALYLCASRKGQGAGYEQFFGPGTRLTVL.

This sequence joins TRBV7-6 and TRBJ1-1, with D maybe TRBD1 (6 bases). V was pared by 2 bases and J by 5 bases, with 12 bases between. The CDR3 is 14 amino acids. The germline V gene has CDR1 SGHVS and CDR2 FNYEAQ. This chain's CDR3 is CASSLTEGGTEAFF. The CDR3 DNA reads as TGTGCCAGCAGCTTAACGGAGGGGGGGACTGAAGCTTTCTTT.

CDR3 DNA sequence: TGTGCCAGCAGCCCACAATCCGCAAACAGAGCAGATACGCAGTATTTT. This sequence encodes CASSPQSANRADTQYF. The J gene is TRBJ2-3, the V gene TRBV9; D remains unclear. Trimming took 4 bases from V and 4 from J, leaving 19 bases between them. CDR1 and CDR2 (germline): SGDLS, YYNGEE. The CDR3 has 16 residues. Supplemented by reference TRBV9 and TRBJ2-3, the full variable domain reads DSGVTQTPKHLITATGQRVTLRCSPRSGDLSVYWYQQSLDQGLQFLIQYYNGEERAKGNILERFSAQQFPDLHSELNLSSLELGDSALYFCASSPQSANRADTQYFGPGTRLTVL.

This clonotype was detected only a few times. The rearrangement uses TRBV5-4 and TRBJ2-7; D is unclear. The CDR3 loop spans 15 amino acids. V lost 0 bases to trimming and J lost 0 bases, with 10 bases between them. Germline assignment: CDR1 SGHNT and CDR2 YYREEE (reference sequence). The CDR3 nucleotides read TGTGCCAGCAGCTTGGATCCGAAGGACTCCTACGAGCAGTACTTC. Its protein product is CASSLDPKDSYEQYF.

In DNA, the CDR3 is TGTGCCAGCAGTGAATTCCGAACTAGCACAGATACGCAGTATTTT. Amino acid sequence: CASSEFRTSTDTQYF. The V call is TRBV2, the J call TRBJ2-3; D is unclear. Germline lookup yields CDR1 SNHLY and CDR2 FYNNEI. CDR3 length equals 15 residues. The V end was cut by 2 bases, the J end by 0 bases, with 9 bases between.

This clonotype has only a few counts. The rearrangement uses TRBV6-2 or TRBV6-3 and TRBJ2-7; 9 bases agree with TRBD1. Germline V CDR1 and CDR2: MNHEY, SVGEGT. CDR3 length: 15 amino acids. The junction had 6 bases not matched to a gene; V was cut back by 5 bases and J by 1 base. In DNA, the CDR3 is TGTGCCAGCAGTCGACAGGGGGAGAGATCCTACGAGCAGTACGTC. This translates into CASSRQGERSYEQYV.

The chain recombines TRBV9 with TRBJ2-7, with D possibly being TRBD2 (7 bases). The CDR3 length is 14 residues. The V end lost 1 base, the J end lost 7 bases, and 15 bases lay between the germline ends. Germline V CDR1 and CDR2: SGDLS, YYNGEE. The CDR3 sequence: CASSVRGGAEEQYF. The CDR3 region has the DNA TGTGCCAGCAGCGTAAGGGGGGGGGCGGAAGAGCAGTACTTC.

This chain uses TRBV28 with TRBJ1-4; D may be TRBD1 (6 bases). V lost 2 bases and J 8 bases, leaving 9 bases between the germline ends. The CDR3 contains 13 residues. Germline CDR1 reads MDHEN; CDR2 reads SYDVKM. In DNA, the CDR3 is TGTGCCAGCAGTTTAACAGGGCCAGAAAAACTGTTTTTT. This encodes CASSLTGPEKLFF.

This clonotype was seen only a few times. V and J are TRBV7-9 and TRBJ1-1; 9 nucleotides agree with TRBD1. The V segment lost 6 bases and the J segment 1 base; nucleotides outside the gene matches: 6. This CDR3 spans 15 amino acids. CDR1 is SEHNR and CDR2 is FQNEAQ in the germline V gene (reference sequence). The CDR3 sequence is CASRGQGTSNTEAFF. The CDR3 DNA follows: TGTGCCAGCAGAGGACAGGGGACTTCGAACACTGAAGCTTTCTTT.

Ten or more counts support this clonotype. The genes are TRBV5-1 and TRBJ2-3; 7 bases align to TRBD1. The CDR3 length is 15 residues. CDR1 and CDR2 (germline): SGHRS, YFSETQ. V lost 4 bases, J lost 2 bases, and 7 bases stayed unmatched. In DNA form, the CDR3 reads TGCGCCAGCAGCCTAGGGGACAGATCCACAGATACGCAGTATTTT. Amino acids: CASSLGDRSTDTQYF.

V and J are TRBV4-1 and TRBJ2-6, with unresolved D. The germline CDR1 and CDR2 sequences are MGHRA and YSYEKL. The CDR3 has 14 residues. Trimming removed 1 base at V and 4 bases at J, with 5 bases between. In DNA form, the CDR3 reads TGCGCCAGCAGCCAAGGTTTCGGGGCCAACGTCCTGACTTTC. Translated, it gives CASSQGFGANVLTF.

This clonotype was found a few times. The rearrangement joins TRBV4-1 to TRBJ2-5; TRBD1 aligns across 7 bases. Looked up from germline, CDR1 is MGHRA and CDR2 is YSYEKL. The CDR3 runs to 15 residues. Unmatched junction bases numbered 5, after V lost 3 bases and J lost 1 base. CDR3 in amino acids: CASSQVGQIQETQYF. CDR3 DNA: TGCGCCAGCAGCCAGGTGGGACAGATCCAAGAGACCCAGTACTTC.

This clonotype was seen more than once but under ten times. The rearrangement joins TRBV20-1 to TRBJ2-7; tentatively, D is TRBD2 (5 bases). The germline V gene encodes CDR1 DFQATT and CDR2 SNEGSKA (reference sequence). There are 14 residues in the CDR3. Trimming shortened V by 2 bases and J by 0 bases, and 11 bases separated the two germline ends. CDR3 region: CSARNGESSYEQYV. DNA of the CDR3: TGCAGTGCTAGAAACGGGGAAAGCTCCTACGAGCAGTACGTC.

The chain couples TRBV29-1 to TRBJ2-5, with TRBD2 as a possible D gene (5 bases). CDR3 length: 13 amino acids. Germline lookup yields CDR1 SQVTM and CDR2 ANQGSEA. V was trimmed by 0 bases and J by 4 bases, leaving 9 bases between them. CDR3 nucleotide sequence: TGCAGCGTTGAAGAAGGGAGAGGAGAGACCCAGTACTTC. Encoded protein: CSVEEGRGETQYF.

The chain links TRBV7-9 to TRBJ2-5, with 7 bases identical to TRBD2. V lost 6 bases, J lost 3 bases, and 7 bases stayed unmatched. CDR1 and CDR2 from the germline V gene are SEHNR and FQNEAQ (reference sequence). CDR3 length: 14 amino acids. The CDR3 coding sequence is TGTGCCAGCAGTTATTCGGCGGGGGAAGAGACCCAGTACTTC. Protein: CASSYSAGEETQYF.

This clonotype occurred a few times. V is TRBV5-1 and J is TRBJ2-3; tentatively, D is TRBD1 (6 bases). Germline CDR1 reads SGHRS; CDR2 reads YFSETQ. V was pared by 5 bases and J by 2 bases, with 15 bases between. The CDR3 loop spans 15 amino acids. The CDR3 bases are TGCGCCAGCAGTCTTAACAGGGCGCTCACAGATACGCAGTATTTT. This translates into CASSLNRALTDTQYF. The full variable domain, with the rest looked up from reference TRBV5-1 and TRBJ2-3, is KAGVTQTPRYLIKTRGQQVTLSCSPISGHRSVSWYQQTPGQGLQFLFEYFSETQRNKGNFPGRFSGRQFSNSRSEMNVSTLELGDSALYLCASSLNRALTDTQYFGPGTRLTVL.

This chain links TRBV4-2 with TRBJ1-1, with D maybe TRBD1 (6 bases). CDR1 is LGHNA, CDR2 YNFKEQ, per germline. The CDR3 contains 15 residues. Trimming took 1 base from V and 7 from J, leaving 16 bases between them. The CDR3 region has the DNA TGTGCCAGCAGCCAAGGACAGGTGACAGCAAATGAAGCTTTCTTT. Translating gives CASSQGQVTANEAFF.

This clonotype was counted a few times. The chain carries TRBV6-5 and TRBJ1-5; 9 bases map to TRBD1. Trimming cost V 3 bases and J 6 bases; bases outside gene matches: 9. The CDR3 runs to 16 residues. CDR1 is MNHEY, CDR2 SVGAGI, per germline. The CDR3 loop is CASSYPTGQGSQPQHF. CDR3 in DNA: TGTGCCAGCAGTTATCCCACCGGACAGGGGAGTCAGCCCCAGCATTTT.

The chain joins TRBV7-2 to TRBJ2-5; D may be TRBD2 (7 bases). Trimming shortened V by 7 bases and J by 10 bases, and 19 bases separated the two germline ends. Germline-derived CDR1 and CDR2 are SGHTA and FQGNSA. CDR3 length: 13 residues. The CDR3 region has the DNA TGTGCCAGCACCGCGGGGGCCCATCCGGGCCAGTACTTC. Its protein product is CASTAGAHPGQYF.

This sequence joins TRBV20-1 and TRBJ2-1; 8 bases line up with TRBD2. Germline lookup yields CDR1 DFQATT and CDR2 SNEGSKA (reference sequence). The trim removed 1 base at V and 5 bases at J, leaving 22 bases unmatched. The CDR3 is 20 residues long. CDR3 amino acids: CSARGPLALLLRGAHNEQFF. In DNA form, the CDR3 reads TGCAGTGCTAGAGGGCCGCTTGCCCTTCTTCTGCGGGGGGCCCACAATGAGCAGTTCTTC.

The chain has TRBV2 and TRBJ2-1; D might be TRBD2 (6 bases). The CDR3 covers 12 residues. The germline gives CDR1 SNHLY, CDR2 FYNNEI. With 7 bases removed from V and 8 bases from J, the gap between germline ends came to 12 bases. In DNA form, the CDR3 reads TGTGCCAGCACCCCCGGGGGTCATGAGCAGTTCTTC. Amino acid sequence: CASTPGGHEQFF.

The V and J genes are TRBV11-1 and TRBJ2-1; D gene uncertain. Germline V gene data show CDR1 as SGHAT and CDR2 as FQDESV (reference sequence). The CDR3 covers 19 residues. The V end was cut by 1 base, the J end by 0 bases, with 19 bases between. The CDR3 protein is CASSLDSRKNWSSYNEQFF. The DNA for the CDR3 is TGTGCCAGCAGCTTAGACTCCCGCAAGAACTGGAGCTCCTACAATGAGCAGTTCTTC.

The chain employs TRBV4-2 and TRBJ2-6; D not certain. V lost 4 bases and J 2 bases, leaving 15 bases between the germline ends. The germline gives CDR1 LGHNA, CDR2 YNFKEQ. The CDR3 has 17 residues. In DNA, the CDR3 is TGTGCCAGCAGCCTCCCCTTGGATATCCCTGGGGCCAACGTCCTGACTTTC. It is translated as CASSLPLDIPGANVLTF.

This clonotype was counted many times. The V gene is TRBV5-5, the J gene TRBJ1-1, with TRBD1 as a possible D gene (5 bases). V gave up 1 base and J gave up 0 bases, with 16 bases separating them. The CDR3 runs to 17 residues. The V gene's germline CDR1 is SGHKS and CDR2 YYEKEE (reference sequence). Here the CDR3 DNA reads TGTGCCAGCAGCTTGTCGGGGGGTCGAGGCATGAACACTGAAGCTTTCTTT. Translated, it gives CASSLSGGRGMNTEAFF.

The chain combines TRBV7-9 with TRBJ1-5; no reliable D call. CDR1 and CDR2 from the germline V gene are SEHNR and FQNEAQ (reference sequence). The length of the CDR3 is 14 residues. The V end lost 6 bases, the J end lost 1 base, and 10 bases lay between the germline ends. The CDR3 bases are TGTGCCAGCAGTCAAGGGCAGAGCAATCAGCCCCAGCATTTT. This sequence encodes CASSQGQSNQPQHF.

This clonotype was counted a few times. The rearrangement joins TRBV5-4 to TRBJ2-3, with D perhaps matching TRBD1 (6 bases). Germline V lookup: CDR1 SGHNT, CDR2 YYREEE (reference sequence). Deletions cut 6 bases from V and 0 bases from J, with 14 bases between. CDR3 size: 15 residues. CDR3 nucleotide sequence: TGTGCCAGCACCCCGGGACACTCTAGCACAGATACGCAGTATTTT. It specifies CASTPGHSSTDTQYF.

The chain has TRBV4-2 and TRBJ2-7; 8 bases fit TRBD1. CDR3 size: 16 residues. Per germline, CDR1 LGHNA and CDR2 YNFKEQ. The J segment lost 3 bases and the V segment lost 0 bases, leaving 7 bases of the junction unmatched. In DNA, the CDR3 is TGTGCCAGCAGCCAAGATCCCGGGACAGGAGTCTACGAGCAGTACTTC. Protein: CASSQDPGTGVYEQYF.